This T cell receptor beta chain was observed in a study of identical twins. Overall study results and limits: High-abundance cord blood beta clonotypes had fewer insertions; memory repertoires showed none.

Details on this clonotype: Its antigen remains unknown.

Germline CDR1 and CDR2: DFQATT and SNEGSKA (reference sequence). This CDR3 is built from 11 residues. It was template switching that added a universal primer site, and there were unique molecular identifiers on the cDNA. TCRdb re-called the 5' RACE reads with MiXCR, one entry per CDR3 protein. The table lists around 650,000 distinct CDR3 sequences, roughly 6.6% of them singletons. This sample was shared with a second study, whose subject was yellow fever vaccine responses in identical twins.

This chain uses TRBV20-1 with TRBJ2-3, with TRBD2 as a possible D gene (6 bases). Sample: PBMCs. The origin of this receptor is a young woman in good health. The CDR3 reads CPGLCTDTQYF. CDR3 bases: TGCCCGGGACTGTGCACAGATACGCAGTATTTT.